This TCR beta chain was identified during a study of T cell repertoires in cytomegalovirus infection. Worth noting for this clonotype: Its antigen is undetermined.

The CDR3 consists of 11 residues. Trimming cost V 4 bases and J 15 bases, with 10 bases left between them. Germline V lookup: CDR1 MDHEN, CDR2 SYDVKM. TCRdb fed the reads into MiXCR, producing one record per CDR3 protein. The data show 800,000 to 950,000 distinct CDR3 sequences, about 31% seen once. The TCR was taken from a human donor in good health (CMV status not recorded). Some clones in this sample may be carry-over from other donors' samples. V gene TRBV28 combines with J gene TRBJ1-6; D remains unclear. The sample was cultured CD8+ T cells from PBMCs, taken from culture after CMV antigen stimulation. The CDR3 DNA is TGTGCCAGCAGTTCTTACTTAGACCTCCACTTT. Translating gives CASSSYLDLHF.